Included here is one TCR beta chain sequence, with context. This sample stems from a study of blood T cell repertoires in COVID-19. In the original analysis: Amplified reference gene primers provided the basis for estimating nucleated cell counts. The protocol was immunoSEQ multiplex PCR, while the TCRdb copy is restricted to in-frame clones and leaves out a portion. V, J and clone size derive from that table, while D and trimming were established from the DNA sequence. Among a few hundred thousand clones listed, roughly 91% were seen once. This CDR3 region has 16 residues. Per germline, CDR1 LNHNV and CDR2 YYDKDF (reference sequence). V was trimmed by 1 base and J by 2 bases, leaving 15 bases between them.

Sequenced input: PBMCs or T cells enriched from blood (not recorded which). The sequence derives from a woman between 55 and 75 years old who had recovered from COVID-19. The chain recombines TRBV15 with TRBJ2-7, with D possibly matching TRBD2 (5 bases). CDR3 coding DNA: TGTGCCACCAGCAGAGTCGGCGGATTCGGGGCCTACGAGCAGTACTTC. Residues: CATSRVGGFGAYEQYF.